Reported below is one T cell receptor (beta chain). Its antigen is not identified. One end of the junction does not line up with germline, which may come from a read error. This sample stems from a study of OX40 agonist ivuxolimab in advanced cancers. Autoimmune disease history or systemic immunosuppression excluded patients. Using immunoSEQ multiplex PCR, the repertoire was profiled, and TCRdb retains in-frame clones only, with some absent. Of 13,000 or so clones in the sample, around three quarters were seen once. This CDR3 comprises 9 residues. CDR1 and CDR2 from the germline V gene are MDHEN and SYDVKM. General study results and limits: Low clonal expansion, among the lowest seen, marked partial responders at 0.1-3.0 mg/kg.

V usage is TRBV28 and J usage is TRBJ2-7; D gene uncertain. Sequenced here: CD4+ or CD8+ T cells sorted from blood, sampled in a trial of the OX40 agonist ivuxolimab. The receptor was derived from an adult with an advanced solid tumor such as melanoma, head and neck, liver or kidney cancer. CDR3 nucleotides: TGTGCCAGCAGTCCCCCCCCAAAATTC. It yields the protein CASSPPPKF.